These 10 T cell receptor beta chains share one sample of origin, sequenced in a study of T cell clones after liver transplantation. The assay was immunoSEQ multiplex PCR, and TCRdb's table has in-frame clones only and misses some. Of tens of thousands of clones listed, 71% are singletons. The sample consisted of CD4+ T cells from blood, taken before liver transplant. All receptors come from a human donor who received a liver transplant.

In this sample, this clone turned up a few times. The rearrangement links TRBV11-2 to TRBJ2-5; no clear D gene. The CDR3 is 13 residues long. Trimming stripped 1 base from V and 5 bases from J, with 8 bases between. In germline, CDR1 is SGHAT, CDR2 FQNNGV. CDR3 sequence (DNA): TGTGCCAGCAGCTTAGGTTTTCAGGAGACCCAGTACTTC. This translates into CASSLGFQETQYF.

This clone was counted a single time. V is TRBV5-4 and J is TRBJ1-2; maybe TRBD1 (6 bases). V shed 4 bases and J shed 7 bases, with 17 bases lying between them. The germline V gene has CDR1 SGHNT and CDR2 YYREEE (reference sequence). The CDR3 covers 14 residues. The CDR3 DNA follows: TGTGCCAGCAGCGGAAACAGGGATCAGGGTGGCTACACCTTC. It is translated as CASSGNRDQGGYTF.

The rearrangement uses TRBV6-6 and TRBJ1-1, with D tentatively TRBD1 (5 bases). CDR3 length: 13 residues. Germline assignment: CDR1 MNHNY and CDR2 SVGAGI (reference sequence). Deletions cut 7 bases from V and 7 bases from J, with 16 bases between. The CDR3: CASTEGGGGEAFF. CDR3 DNA: TGTGCCAGCACCGAGGGCGGCGGGGGTGAAGCTTTCTTT.

V usage is TRBV6-1 and J usage is TRBJ1-2; D call uncertain. The germline gives CDR1 MNHNS, CDR2 SASEGT. V gave up 3 bases and J gave up 2 bases, with 7 bases separating them. The CDR3 consists of 13 residues. The CDR3 DNA follows: TGTGCCAGCAGTGACGGAGTAAACTATGGCTACACCTTC. Residues: CASSDGVNYGYTF.

The chain has TRBV9 and TRBJ1-6; no definite D call. Between the trimmed V and J ends, which lost 0 bases and 10 bases, there was a span of 17 bases. The CDR3 is 16 amino acids. Germline values: CDR1 SGDLS, CDR2 YYNGEE. CDR3 DNA: TGTGCCAGCAGCGTAGGAGGAAGAGGCTCTCTGTCACCCCTCCACTTT. It codes for CASSVGGRGSLSPLHF.

The rearrangement links TRBV7-2 to TRBJ1-6; no clear D gene. CDR1 is SGHTA and CDR2 is FQGNSA in the germline V gene. The length of the CDR3 is 16 residues. Trimming left V 4 bases short and J 10 bases short, with 20 bases between. CDR3 bases: TGTGCCAGCAGCTCCCCGGGAGGCCGTTCCTCCTCACCCCTCCACTTT. This codes for CASSSPGGRSSSPLHF.

The CDR3: CSVEASGGDIDTQYF. The CDR3 DNA is TGCAGCGTTGAGGCTAGCGGGGGGGACATAGATACGCAGTATTTT. The chain has TRBV29-1 and TRBJ2-3; 12 bases are a match to TRBD2. CDR1 and CDR2 (germline): SQVTM, ANQGSEA. The CDR3 has 15 amino acids. The V gene end was trimmed by 3 bases and the J gene end by 5 bases; junction bases not matched to a gene: 6.

V is TRBV28 and J is TRBJ1-5, with D uncertain. The CDR3 extends over 12 amino acids. CDR1 is MDHEN, CDR2 SYDVKM, per germline. The V end lost 2 bases, the J end lost 12 bases, and 11 bases lay between the germline ends. CDR3 DNA: TGTGCCAGCAGTTTAGTTCGTCGCGACCAGCATTTT. As protein: CASSLVRRDQHF.

J is TRBJ1-1 and V is TRBV10-1, with a possible D match to TRBD1 (5 bases). Germline assignment: CDR1 WNHNN and CDR2 SYGVQD (reference sequence). V was cut by 3 bases and J by 2 bases, with 13 bases left in between. This CDR3 comprises 15 residues. The CDR3 sequence is CASSEGYGGNTEAFF. The CDR3 nucleotides are TGCGCCAGCAGTGAAGGATACGGGGGTAACACTGAAGCTTTCTTT.

This clone came up a few times. The chain has TRBV5-1 and TRBJ2-7; 12 positions agree with TRBD2. Germline V gene data show CDR1 as SGHRS and CDR2 as YFSETQ. The J segment lost 1 base and the V segment lost 5 bases, leaving 7 bases of the junction unmatched. This CDR3 spans 16 amino acids. Written as DNA, the CDR3 is TGCGCCAGCAGTACGGGACTAGCGGGTTCTTCCTACGAGCAGTACTTC. Translation gives CASSTGLAGSSYEQYF.